What follows are 18 T cell receptor beta chains derived from one specimen sequenced in a study of tumor-infiltrating lymphocytes in localized non-small cell lung cancer. Data came from immunoSEQ multiplex PCR; TCRdb stores just in-frame clones and leaves some out. Among 3,500 to 5,000 clones listed, less than 70% were seen once. What was sequenced was uninvolved lung tissue not adjacent to the tumor. These TCRs come from a human donor with non-small cell lung cancer.

The chain is built from TRBV15 and TRBJ1-2; D gene unclear. Germline V gene data show CDR1 as LNHNV and CDR2 as YYDKDF (reference sequence). Trimming stripped 1 base from V and 7 bases from J, with 10 bases between. This CDR3 region has 13 residues. DNA for the CDR3: TGTGCCACCAGCAGAGGTCCTTTGAGTGGCTACACCTTC. Translated: CATSRGPLSGYTF.

J is TRBJ1-5 and V is TRBV2; D gene unclear. Germline assignment: CDR1 SNHLY and CDR2 FYNNEI. The CDR3 is 14 amino acids. Trimming removed 4 bases at V and 5 bases at J, with 12 bases between. CDR3 in DNA: TGTGCCAGCAGTGGGATAATTTCGGATCAGCCCCAGCATTTT. Its protein is CASSGIISDQPQHF.

The rearrangement uses TRBV5-5 and TRBJ2-7; TRBD1 aligns across 7 bases. V dropped 0 bases and J dropped 6; count of bases not matched to a gene: 0. The CDR3 length is 12 residues. Germline assignment: CDR1 SGHKS and CDR2 YYEKEE (reference sequence). The CDR3 protein is CASSLDRGEQYF. The CDR3 DNA follows: TGTGCCAGCAGCTTGGACAGGGGCGAGCAGTACTTC.

This clone was counted between two and nine times. CDR3 nucleotides: TGTGCCAGCAGCCTTCCCCGGGGAGATACGCAGTATTTT. As protein: CASSLPRGDTQYF. This chain connects TRBV5-6 to TRBJ2-3; D possibly corresponds to TRBD2 (5 bases). There are 13 residues in the CDR3. V was cut by 4 bases and J by 5 bases, with 11 bases left in between. The germline CDR1 and CDR2 sequences are SGHDT and YYEEEE.

This clone was observed a handful of times. The chain combines TRBV6-9 with TRBJ2-5, with 8 positions matching TRBD1. Germline V gives CDR1 MNHGY, CDR2 SVAAGI. This CDR3 is built from 15 residues. V dropped 2 bases and J dropped 6; count of bases not matched to a gene: 8. CDR3 DNA sequence: TGTGCCAGCAGTTATCACAGGGGGGCGGGGCAGACCCAGTACTTC. It translates to CASSYHRGAGQTQYF.

This chain joins TRBV7-3 and TRBJ2-7; TRBD2 agrees at 11 bases. Germline CDR1 reads SGHTA; CDR2 reads FQGTGA. V shed 2 bases, J shed 3 bases, and the junction held 3 bases outside the gene matches. This CDR3 contains 15 residues. CDR3 protein: CASSLASGGNYEQYF. The CDR3, as DNA: TGTGCCAGCAGCTTAGCTAGCGGGGGGAACTACGAGCAGTACTTC.

The CDR3 is CASQGGLFQETQYF. In DNA form, the CDR3 reads TGTGCCAGCCAAGGGGGACTGTTCCAAGAGACCCAGTACTTC. The V gene is TRBV28, the J gene TRBJ2-5; D possibly uses TRBD1 or TRBD2 (6 bases each). CDR3 length equals 14 residues. Germline lookup yields CDR1 MDHEN and CDR2 SYDVKM. Trimming removed 8 bases at V and 1 base at J, with 14 bases between.

The rearrangement joins TRBV27 to TRBJ1-3; D might be TRBD1 (5 bases). CDR1 is MNHEY and CDR2 is SMNVEV in the germline V gene (reference sequence). The CDR3 sequence is 17 residues long. With 5 bases removed from V and 4 bases from J, the gap between germline ends came to 21 bases. In nucleotides, the CDR3 is TGTGCCAGCAGTCCCGCCTGGGGGACGGGGAAGGGAAACACCATATATTTT. As protein: CASSPAWGTGKGNTIYF.

The rearrangement uses TRBV6-5 and TRBJ2-1; no clear D. V was shortened by 2 bases and J by 5 bases, with 16 bases between the two germline ends. This CDR3 spans 16 amino acids. The germline V gene has CDR1 MNHEY and CDR2 SVGAGI. As DNA, the CDR3 is TGTGCCAGCAGTTACGCTGCCGGCGTGGTGAACAATGAGCAGTTCTTC. Residues: CASSYAAGVVNNEQFF.

This clone was picked up one time. The chain is built from TRBV7-6 and TRBJ2-2; either TRBD1 or TRBD2 may fit D (5 bases each). Germline V CDR1 and CDR2: SGHVS, FNYEAQ. Trimming pared 2 bases from V and 3 bases from J, leaving 16 bases between. The CDR3 sequence is 17 residues long. Written as DNA, the CDR3 is TGTGCCAGCAGCTTAAGGGGTGGGGAGACAGACACCGGGGAGCTGTTTTTT. Its protein product is CASSLRGGETDTGELFF.

The V and J genes are TRBV4-3 and TRBJ1-1; D possibly corresponds to TRBD1 (6 bases). CDR3 length: 15 residues. Germline loops: CDR1 LGHNA, CDR2 YSLEER. V was cut by 4 bases and J by 1 base, with 13 bases left in between. The CDR3 here is CASSRERGTNTEAFF. In DNA form, the CDR3 reads TGCGCCAGCAGCCGAGAGAGGGGGACGAACACTGAAGCTTTCTTT.

Sample share makes this clone medium-sized. V usage is TRBV19 and J usage is TRBJ1-5, with D unresolved. Trimming took off 4 bases at V and 2 bases at J, with 12 bases between the two ends. The CDR3 has 15 amino acids. Per the germline V gene, CDR1 is LNHDA and CDR2 is SQIVND (reference sequence). CDR3 sequence reads: CASSSGGRGNQPQHF. Written as DNA, the CDR3 is TGTGCCAGTAGTAGTGGCGGAAGAGGCAATCAGCCCCAGCATTTT.

The chain is built from TRBV4-3 and TRBJ2-5; 10 nucleotides align to TRBD2. Looked up from germline, CDR1 is LGHNA and CDR2 is YSLEER. The CDR3 is 19 residues long. The J segment lost 5 bases and the V segment lost 4 bases, leaving 19 bases of the junction unmatched. CDR3 residues: CASSRPKAASGGLAETQYF. In DNA form, the CDR3 reads TGCGCCAGCAGCCGACCCAAGGCAGCTAGCGGGGGATTAGCGGAGACCCAGTACTTC.

The chain joins TRBV9 to TRBJ1-1; TRBD1 matches 10 bases. CDR3 length: 16 amino acids. Trimming removed 4 bases from V and 5 bases from J; junction bases left unmatched: 11. Per germline, CDR1 SGDLS and CDR2 YYNGEE. DNA of the CDR3: TGTGCCAGCAGCAGCCAGCAGACAGGGGGCCGGACTGAAGCTTTCTTT. This codes for CASSSQQTGGRTEAFF.

This clone turned up a few times. The chain employs TRBV7-9 and TRBJ1-2, with no clear D. This CDR3 contains 12 residues. Per germline, CDR1 SEHNR and CDR2 FQNEAQ (reference sequence). The V end was cut by 0 bases, the J end by 8 bases, with 7 bases between. CDR3 coding DNA: TGTGCCAGCAGCTTAGCGAGGGAAGGCTACACCTTC. It specifies CASSLAREGYTF.

This clone has only a few counts. V and J are TRBV19 and TRBJ1-2; D perhaps matches TRBD1 (5 bases). The V and J ends lost 7 bases and 8 bases respectively, with 14 bases between them. CDR3 size: 12 residues. The V gene's germline CDR1 is LNHDA and CDR2 SQIVND (reference sequence). DNA of the CDR3: TGTGCCAGTACCCCGGGCAGGGCCGGCTACACCTTC. Its translation is CASTPGRAGYTF.

This clone was recorded a few times. This chain links TRBV5-6 with TRBJ1-4; no firm D call. Trimming removed 3 bases at V and 5 bases at J, with 11 bases between. CDR1 is SGHDT, CDR2 YYEEEE, per germline. The length of the CDR3 is 14 residues. CDR3 protein: CASSSADTNEKLFF. CDR3 coding DNA: TGTGCCAGCAGCTCAGCAGATACCAATGAAAAACTGTTTTTT.

The chain links TRBV28 to TRBJ1-4; 8 bases are a match to TRBD1. Germline V gives CDR1 MDHEN, CDR2 SYDVKM. The CDR3 runs to 16 residues. The V and J ends lost 5 bases and 12 bases, in that order; junction bases with no gene match: 17. The CDR3 nucleotides are TGTGCCAGCAGTGAGCTTTTAGGACAGGGCCCTCCGGAACTGTTTTTT. Its translation: CASSELLGQGPPELFF.